The 23 T cell receptor beta chains listed next were all sequenced from one sample in a study of immune evolution from preneoplasia to lung adenocarcinoma. Sequencing was performed with immunoSEQ multiplex PCR; in TCRdb, only in-frame clones are kept and a portion is missing. The top ten clones hold 7.5% to 9.5% of a sample with 5,900 or so clones, 76% of them seen once. Source material: FFPE minimally invasive lung adenocarcinoma tissue. The receptors come from a person aged 60-80 years with lung adenocarcinoma.

The V and J genes are TRBV6-5 and TRBJ2-5; possibly TRBD2 for D (5 bases). CDR1 and CDR2 (germline): MNHEY, SVGAGI. Trimming removed 0 bases at V and 0 bases at J, with 8 bases between. The CDR3 extends over 15 amino acids. The DNA of the CDR3 is TGTGCCAGCAGTTACTCCTGGACTGACCAAGAGACCCAGTACTTC. It specifies CASSYSWTDQETQYF.

This clone was counted between two and nine times. The DNA for the CDR3 is TGTGCTAGTGGTTTGGGGGGAGGGGAGACCCAGTACTTC. Translated, it gives CASGLGGGETQYF. The J gene is TRBJ2-5, the V gene TRBV12-5; 7 bases are a match to TRBD2. Germline V gene sequence: CDR1 LGHNT, CDR2 FRNRAP. This CDR3 is built from 13 residues. V lost 1 base to trimming and J lost 5 bases; unmatched junction nucleotides: 1.

A single count supports this clone. The gene calls are TRBV29-1 and TRBJ2-4; D is unresolved. V lost 3 bases and J 11 bases, leaving 11 bases between the germline ends. This CDR3 has 11 residues. Germline V gene sequence: CDR1 SQVTM, CDR2 ANQGSEA. In DNA, the CDR3 is TGCAGCGTTGACCGGCAAACGGTTCAGTACTTC. It specifies CSVDRQTVQYF.

The chain joins TRBV15 to TRBJ1-1; 7 positions agree with TRBD1. Germline V gene sequence: CDR1 LNHNV, CDR2 YYDKDF (reference sequence). The V segment lost 4 bases and the J segment 1 base; nucleotides outside the gene matches: 6. The CDR3 is 15 amino acids. The CDR3 DNA follows: TGTGCCACCAGCAAAACCAGGGGGGGGAACACTGAAGCTTTCTTT. As protein: CATSKTRGGNTEAFF.

This chain uses TRBV11-2 with TRBJ2-7; possible D gene TRBD2, 5 bases. The CDR3 has 15 amino acids. CDR1 and CDR2 from the germline V gene are SGHAT and FQNNGV. The V end was cut by 0 bases, the J end by 4 bases, with 13 bases between. The CDR3 sequence: CASSLDKGGRYEQYF. CDR3 DNA: TGTGCCAGCAGCTTAGATAAAGGAGGAAGGTACGAGCAGTACTTC.

This sequence joins TRBV7-8 and TRBJ2-3; a weak D match, TRBD2 (6 bases). In germline, CDR1 is SGHVS, CDR2 FQNEAQ. This CDR3 contains 16 residues. V was shortened by 2 bases and J by 2 bases, with 14 bases between the two germline ends. The CDR3 DNA follows: TGTGCCAGCAGCTTATCGTCGGGACTCCACACAGATACGCAGTATTTT. Translated, it gives CASSLSSGLHTDTQYF.

The chain uses TRBV7-3 and TRBJ2-3; TRBD2 is a possible D gene (7 bases). The CDR3 runs to 15 residues. CDR1 is SGHTA and CDR2 is FQGTGA in the germline V gene. Between the trimmed V and J ends, which lost 3 bases and 8 bases, there was a span of 18 bases. For the CDR3, the DNA is TGTGCCAGCAGCTTGAGAAAGGGGGGGATTGGTACGCAGTATTTT. Its protein product is CASSLRKGGIGTQYF. Looking up the rest from reference TRBV7-3 and TRBJ2-3 gives the full variable domain: GAGVSQTPSNKVTEKGKYVELRCDPISGHTALYWYRQSLGQGPEFLIYFQGTGAADDSGLPNDRFFAVRPEGSVSTLKIQRTERGDSAVYLCASSLRKGGIGTQYFGPGTRLTVL.

The table lists this clone with a count of one. In DNA form, the CDR3 reads TGTGCCAGCAGTAGGGTAGGCGGGGCGGCCTACGAGCAGTACTTC. Its translation: CASSRVGGAAYEQYF. The rearrangement joins TRBV7-8 to TRBJ2-7; TRBD2 might be the D (6 bases). The CDR3 is 15 amino acids. The germline V gene encodes CDR1 SGHVS and CDR2 FQNEAQ. The ends were cut back, 6 bases at V and 2 bases at J, with 17 bases in the middle.

This chain joins TRBV30 and TRBJ2-7; 11 nucleotides line up with TRBD2. The V and J ends lost 4 bases and 6 bases, in that order; junction bases with no gene match: 8. Germline V CDR1 and CDR2: GTSNPN, SVGIG (reference sequence). This CDR3 region has 14 residues. The CDR3 here is CAWKETSGTVEQYF. In DNA, the CDR3 is TGTGCCTGGAAGGAGACTAGCGGGACCGTCGAGCAGTACTTC.

V gene TRBV5-6 combines with J gene TRBJ2-1; D could derive from TRBD1 or TRBD2 (6 bases each). CDR1 SGHDT and CDR2 YYEEEE come from the germline V gene. There are 16 residues in the CDR3. Trimming cost V 3 bases and J 0 bases, with 13 bases left between them. CDR3 DNA sequence: TGTGCCAGCAGCTCCACCGGGGGCTTCTCCTACAATGAGCAGTTCTTC. It yields the protein CASSSTGGFSYNEQFF.

This rearrangement joins TRBV5-4 to TRBJ1-2, with TRBD1 matching over 9 bases. The CDR3 has 14 amino acids. Germline CDR1 reads SGHNT; CDR2 reads YYREEE (reference sequence). V lost 4 bases and J lost 6; bases outside the gene matches: 7. In DNA, the CDR3 is TGTGCCAGCAGCGGTACAGGGGGCGCACATGGCTACACCTTC. The encoded protein is CASSGTGGAHGYTF.

The chain joins TRBV11-3 to TRBJ2-1, with D perhaps being TRBD1 or TRBD2 (5 bases each). Germline V gives CDR1 SGHNT, CDR2 YENEEA. The V end was cut by 7 bases, the J end by 7 bases, with 14 bases between. This CDR3 contains 13 residues. The CDR3 protein is CASTGWGSNEQFF. In DNA form, the CDR3 reads TGTGCCAGCACCGGGTGGGGGAGTAATGAGCAGTTCTTC.

The chain recombines TRBV10-2 with TRBJ1-3; D is ambiguous. This CDR3 spans 12 amino acids. The germline V gene has CDR1 WSHSY and CDR2 SAAADI. V was pared by 10 bases and J by 0 bases, with 7 bases between. The CDR3 sequence: CATRTSGNTIYF. The CDR3 DNA reads as TGCGCCACCAGGACCTCTGGAAACACCATATATTTT.

V is TRBV2 and J is TRBJ2-4, with 8 bases lining up with TRBD2. Germline values: CDR1 SNHLY, CDR2 FYNNEI. CDR3 length: 17 residues. The V gene end was trimmed by 5 bases and the J gene end by 4 bases; junction bases not matched to a gene: 13. The CDR3, as DNA: TGTGCCAGCAGTCTTTGGGAGGGTACTAGCGGTAAAAACATTCAGTACTTC. It yields the protein CASSLWEGTSGKNIQYF.

The genes are TRBV11-2 and TRBJ1-2, with D tentatively TRBD1 (6 bases). The CDR3 sequence is 14 residues long. V was trimmed by 2 bases and J by 7 bases, leaving 14 bases between them. Germline lookup yields CDR1 SGHAT and CDR2 FQNNGV. Written as DNA, the CDR3 is TGTGCCAGCAGCTTAATTAACAGGGAGGCTGGCTACACCTTC. Its translation: CASSLINREAGYTF.

This chain joins TRBV29-1 and TRBJ1-5; no reliable D call. Trimming stripped 0 bases from V and 6 bases from J, with 6 bases between. The CDR3 loop spans 12 amino acids. The germline CDR1 and CDR2 sequences are SQVTM and ANQGSEA. The DNA for the CDR3 is TGCAGCGTTGAAGATCCGGGTCAGCCCCAGCATTTT. This translates into CSVEDPGQPQHF.

The rearrangement uses TRBV7-9 and TRBJ2-5; 8 bases fit TRBD1. This CDR3 is 16 amino acids long. Germline V gives CDR1 SEHNR, CDR2 FQNEAQ (reference sequence). With V trimmed by 2 bases and J by 2 bases, 7 bases remained unmatched. The CDR3 region is CASSLTGGLGQETQYF. CDR3 coding DNA: TGTGCCAGCAGCTTAACAGGGGGTCTGGGACAAGAGACCCAGTACTTC.

The chain uses TRBV5-1 and TRBJ1-2; D gene unclear. Trimming shortened V by 4 bases and J by 1 base, and 11 bases separated the two germline ends. The CDR3 runs 14 residues. Germline V gene data show CDR1 as SGHRS and CDR2 as YFSETQ. Written as DNA, the CDR3 is TGCGCCAGCAGCCTAATACAGAATAACTATGGCTACACCTTC. It codes for CASSLIQNNYGYTF.

This clone was counted a few times. This chain links TRBV4-1 with TRBJ1-1, with D unresolved. The V end lost 3 bases, the J end lost 8 bases, and 10 bases lay between the germline ends. CDR3 length equals 12 residues. CDR1 and CDR2 from the germline V gene are MGHRA and YSYEKL. The CDR3 is CASSQGDTEAFF. Written as DNA, the CDR3 is TGCGCCAGCAGCCAGGGAGATACGGAAGCTTTCTTT.

This chain links TRBV28 with TRBJ2-1; D is perhaps TRBD1 (5 bases). Germline values: CDR1 MDHEN, CDR2 SYDVKM. Trimming left V 7 bases short and J 2 bases short, with 12 bases between. The CDR3 length is 14 residues. The CDR3 DNA sequence: TGTGCCAGCACCGTTGACAGCACCTACAATGAGCAGTTCTTC. This translates into CASTVDSTYNEQFF. Filled out from reference TRBV28 and TRBJ2-1, the complete variable domain reads DVKVTQSSRYLVKRTGEKVFLECVQDMDHENMFWYRQDPGLGLRLIYFSYDVKMKEKGDIPEGYSVSREKKERFSLILESASTNQTSMYLCASTVDSTYNEQFFGPGTRLTVL.

The rearrangement uses TRBV5-1 and TRBJ2-3, with 9 nucleotides matching TRBD1. This CDR3 is 15 amino acids long. V dropped 2 bases and J dropped 4; count of bases not matched to a gene: 5. Germline V lookup: CDR1 SGHRS, CDR2 YFSETQ. CDR3 sequence: CASSFGQGSPDTQYF. DNA for the CDR3: TGCGCCAGCAGCTTTGGACAGGGGAGCCCAGATACGCAGTATTTT.

The rearrangement uses TRBV28 and TRBJ1-2, with a tentative D call TRBD1 (5 bases). The germline V gene encodes CDR1 MDHEN and CDR2 SYDVKM. The CDR3 has 15 residues. Trimming pared 5 bases from V and 4 bases from J, leaving 17 bases between. The CDR3 sequence: CASSDGTLVSYGYTF. For the CDR3, the DNA is TGTGCCAGCAGTGATGGGACTCTAGTTAGCTATGGCTACACCTTC.

This chain joins TRBV30 and TRBJ2-6; tentative D call: TRBD1 (6 bases). The V and J ends lost 2 bases and 1 base respectively, with 9 bases between them. Germline CDR1 and CDR2: GTSNPN and SVGIG (reference sequence). The CDR3 contains 15 residues. CDR3 loop: CAWSITGSGANVLTF. DNA of the CDR3: TGTGCCTGGAGTATTACAGGGTCTGGGGCCAACGTCCTGACTTTC.